What follows are 30 T cell receptor beta chains derived from one specimen sequenced in a study of blood T cells in healthy people across ages. Primed by a sample-barcoded 5' primer and a J-beta primer mix, a second PCR proceeded for about 7 to 11 cycles. TCRdb ran MiXCR on the 5' RACE reads and lists one entry per CDR3 protein. The table has 1,500,000 or so distinct CDR3 sequences, about 45% seen once; the top ten hold about 4%. The sequenced material came from blood. Receptors were obtained from a woman in her late teens or twenties in good health.

This clonotype has just a few counts. The chain couples TRBV6-1 to TRBJ1-2, with D hard to call. Trimming took 6 bases from V and 6 from J, leaving 5 bases between them. CDR3 length equals 10 residues. Germline V lookup: CDR1 MNHNS, CDR2 SASEGT. CDR3 nucleotide sequence: TGTGCCAGCAGGGAGAATGGCTACACCTTC. This translates into CASRENGYTF.

In its sample, this clonotype was seen a few times. J is TRBJ2-1 and V is TRBV20-1; TRBD2 matches 7 bases. CDR3 length equals 16 residues. Germline lookup yields CDR1 DFQATT and CDR2 SNEGSKA (reference sequence). V shed 1 base and J 4 bases; nucleotides not matched to a gene: 10. CDR3 residues: CSARASTSRLYNEQFF. The CDR3 DNA follows: TGCAGTGCTAGAGCATCGACTAGCAGATTATACAATGAGCAGTTCTTC.

The rearrangement uses TRBV6-5 and TRBJ2-7; D is possibly TRBD1 (6 bases). Trimming removed 0 bases from V and 4 bases from J, with 16 bases in between. The CDR3 consists of 16 residues. CDR1 and CDR2 (germline): MNHEY, SVGAGI. DNA of the CDR3: TGTGCCAGCAGTTACTCTCGGCAGGGGCGGTGGTACGAGCAGTACTTC. It encodes CASSYSRQGRWYEQYF.

The chain is built from TRBV7-2 and TRBJ2-3; possible D gene TRBD1, 6 bases. Germline CDR1 reads SGHTA; CDR2 reads FQGNSA. The V gene lost 5 bases and the J gene lost 2 bases, with 14 bases spanning the gap. The CDR3 runs 15 residues. The CDR3 protein is CASSPSRTVTDTQYF. DNA for the CDR3: TGTGCCAGCAGCCCCAGCCGGACAGTCACAGATACGCAGTATTTT.

This clonotype was detected only a few times. The rearrangement links TRBV20-1 to TRBJ1-5; possible D gene TRBD1, 5 bases. Trimming left V 5 bases short and J 3 bases short, with 11 bases between. The CDR3 has 13 amino acids. Germline-derived CDR1 and CDR2 are DFQATT and SNEGSKA (reference sequence). CDR3: CSAPGTYNQPQHF. CDR3 in DNA: TGCAGTGCTCCCGGGACCTACAATCAGCCCCAGCATTTT.

The V gene is TRBV2, the J gene TRBJ2-3, with D hard to call. Germline V CDR1 and CDR2: SNHLY, FYNNEI. V lost 7 bases and J 3 bases, leaving 11 bases between the germline ends. CDR3 length equals 13 residues. CDR3 residues: CASKLSRTDTQYF. The CDR3 DNA sequence: TGTGCCAGCAAGCTCTCTAGGACAGATACGCAGTATTTT.

This clonotype was seen a handful of times. The gene calls are TRBV28 and TRBJ1-1; TRBD1 might be the D (6 bases). Trimming removed 7 bases at V and 4 bases at J, with 19 bases between. CDR1 and CDR2 (germline): MDHEN, SYDVKM. The length of the CDR3 is 15 residues. As DNA, the CDR3 is TGTGCCAGCACCGAGGGGGTCCAGGGTTCCACTGAAGCTTTCTTT. It specifies CASTEGVQGSTEAFF.

J is TRBJ2-7 and V is TRBV28; a possible D gene is TRBD1 (6 bases). The germline V gene encodes CDR1 MDHEN and CDR2 SYDVKM. Trimming pared 5 bases from V and 4 bases from J, leaving 18 bases between. The CDR3 consists of 15 residues. The CDR3 reads CASSPPRTADYEQYF. The DNA of the CDR3 is TGTGCCAGCAGTCCCCCAAGGACAGCTGATTACGAGCAGTACTTC.

CDR3 nucleotides: TGTGCCAGCAGAAAGACTAGCGGGGGGACCGGGGAGCTGTTTTTT. Residues: CASRKTSGGTGELFF. The chain links TRBV5-5 to TRBJ2-2; 13 positions match TRBD2. CDR3 length: 15 amino acids. Germline CDR1 and CDR2: SGHKS and YYEKEE (reference sequence). V was pared by 5 bases and J by 5 bases, with 3 bases of the junction left unmatched. Full variable domain (remainder filled in from reference TRBV5-5 and TRBJ2-2): DAGVTQSPTHLIKTRGQQVTLRCSPISGHKSVSWYQQVLGQGPQFIFQYYEKEERGRGNFPDRFSARQFPNYSSELNVNALLLGDSALYLCASRKTSGGTGELFFGEGSRLTVL.

A remark on this clonotype: Because it lacks the conserved phenylalanine or tryptophan at the end, this CDR3 is likely a read error. V gene TRBV6-1 combines with J gene TRBJ1-2, with D possibly TRBD1 on 6 matching bases. With 8 bases removed from V and 3 bases from J, the gap between germline ends came to 10 bases. Germline V gene lookup returns CDR1 MNHNS and CDR2 SASEGT. The CDR3 is 12 residues long. The CDR3 region is CASRQVDYGYTL. The CDR3 DNA sequence: TGTGCCAGCCGACAGGTAGACTATGGCTACACCTTA.

This clonotype was seen only a few times. The chain couples TRBV11-2 to TRBJ2-1; TRBD2 aligns across 12 bases. Gene TRBJ2-7 matches the end of the DNA better, so the J call may be wrong. Per the germline V gene, CDR1 is SGHAT and CDR2 is FQNNGV. The CDR3 totals 15 residues. This chain's CDR3 is CASSMGLAGYNEQYF. The CDR3 nucleotides read TGTGCCAGCAGCATGGGACTAGCGGGCTACAATGAGCAGTACTTC.

This rearrangement joins TRBV9 to TRBJ2-1; unclear D gene. Trimming cost V 3 bases and J 7 bases, with 14 bases left between them. The CDR3 has 14 residues. The germline V gene has CDR1 SGDLS and CDR2 YYNGEE. CDR3 nucleotide sequence: TGTGCCAGCAGCGGTATTGAACTTCCAAATGAGCAGTTCTTC. Amino acids: CASSGIELPNEQFF.

The chain uses TRBV6-1 and TRBJ1-1; unclear D gene. Germline CDR1 is MNHNS and CDR2 is SASEGT. The length of the CDR3 is 16 residues. The ends were cut back, 0 bases at V and 4 bases at J, with 15 bases in the middle. Written as DNA, the CDR3 is TGTGCCAGCAGTGAAGCGGAGGGTCGGTATGGCACTGAAGCTTTCTTT. It codes for CASSEAEGRYGTEAFF.

DNA for the CDR3: TGTGCCAGCAGCCCCCCCTGGGGATCCGATGAAAAACTGTTTTTT. Translation gives CASSPPWGSDEKLFF. This sequence joins TRBV7-9 and TRBJ1-4; D ambiguous. This CDR3 is 15 amino acids long. The V and J ends lost 5 bases and 6 bases respectively, with 16 bases between them. Germline V lookup: CDR1 SEHNR, CDR2 FQNEAQ (reference sequence).

The chain recombines TRBV25-1 with TRBJ1-3; no clear D. Germline CDR1 reads MGHDK; CDR2 reads SYGVNS. The length of the CDR3 is 14 residues. Trimming removed 5 bases at V and 0 bases at J, with 8 bases between. CDR3 nucleotide sequence: TGTGCCAGCAGTCTCCTCCACTCTGGAAACACCATATATTTT. It encodes CASSLLHSGNTIYF.

V gene TRBV5-1 combines with J gene TRBJ2-1; 11 bases line up with TRBD2. The V segment lost 2 bases and the J segment 10 bases; nucleotides outside the gene matches: 5. CDR1 is SGHRS, CDR2 YFSETQ, per germline. The CDR3 covers 14 residues. The CDR3 nucleotides are TGCGCCAGCAGCTTCCTAGCGGGGGGTCAGGAGCAGTTCTTC. It encodes CASSFLAGGQEQFF.

This clonotype was seen once. The chain is built from TRBV29-1 and TRBJ2-1, with TRBD1 as a possible D gene (5 bases). V was pared by 4 bases and J by 6 bases, with 7 bases between. The CDR3 is made up of 11 amino acids. Germline CDR1 is SQVTM and CDR2 is ANQGSEA. The CDR3 coding sequence is TGCAGCGTTGTTCAGGGCAATGAGCAGTTCTTC. It yields the protein CSVVQGNEQFF.

This clonotype has more than one count but fewer than ten. This chain links TRBV27 with TRBJ2-1; D not resolved. The CDR3 length is 16 residues. Trimming stripped 2 bases from V and 1 base from J, with 12 bases between. Germline V gene data show CDR1 as MNHEY and CDR2 as SMNVEV (reference sequence). CDR3 bases: TGTGCCAGCAGTTTACGGACGGTTGGGTCCTACAATGAGCAGTTCTTC. Encoded protein: CASSLRTVGSYNEQFF.

V usage is TRBV27 and J usage is TRBJ2-1; a weak D match, TRBD2 (6 bases). This CDR3 is 15 amino acids long. CDR1 is MNHEY and CDR2 is SMNVEV in the germline V gene (reference sequence). V was clipped by 3 bases and J by 5 bases, with 14 bases between them. The DNA of the CDR3 is TGTGCCAGCAGTTTCCGGGACTCCTACCACAATGAGCAGTTCTTC. Protein sequence: CASSFRDSYHNEQFF.

CDR3 region: CSVAAGTSETQYF. As DNA, the CDR3 is TGCAGCGTGGCGGCCGGGACTAGCGAGACCCAGTACTTC. V usage is TRBV29-1 and J usage is TRBJ2-5; 9 bases map to TRBD2. Germline V gene data show CDR1 as SQVTM and CDR2 as ANQGSEA. There are 13 residues in the CDR3. V shed 6 bases and J 5 bases; nucleotides not matched to a gene: 7.

The chain combines TRBV12-5 with TRBJ2-3; D gene ambiguous. This CDR3 is 15 amino acids long. V lost 1 base and J lost 1, with 9 bases in between. From germline, CDR1 is LGHNT and CDR2 FRNRAP. The CDR3 DNA reads TGTGCTAGTGGTTTGGCCCCCCCGGGCACAGATACGCAGTATTTT. This gives the protein CASGLAPPGTDTQYF.

This chain uses TRBV29-1 with TRBJ1-1; D remains ambiguous. V shed 3 bases and J shed 6 bases, with 14 bases lying between them. The CDR3 spans 13 residues. Germline V CDR1 and CDR2: SQVTM, ANQGSEA. CDR3 sequence reads: CSVDGKARSEAFF. Here the CDR3 DNA reads TGCAGCGTTGACGGCAAGGCCCGCTCTGAAGCTTTCTTT. The variable domain in full, completed from reference TRBV29-1 and TRBJ1-1, reads SAVISQKPSRDICQRGTSLTIQCQVDSQVTMMFWYRQQPGQSLTLIATANQGSEATYESGFVIDKFPISRPNLTFSTLTVSNMSPEDSSIYLCSVDGKARSEAFFGQGTRLTVV.

The chain couples TRBV12-5 to TRBJ2-7, with D maybe TRBD1 (6 bases). The V gene's germline CDR1 is LGHNT and CDR2 FRNRAP. V lost 1 base and J lost 2, with 9 bases in between. The CDR3 has 14 amino acids. The CDR3 region has the DNA TGTGCTAGTGGTTTGGGACAGGCTACCTACGAGCAGTACTTC. Translated, it gives CASGLGQATYEQYF. Combining the CDR3 with reference TRBV12-5 and TRBJ2-7 gives the whole variable domain DARVTQTPRHKVTEMGQEVTMRCQPILGHNTVFWYRQTMMQGLELLAYFRNRAPLDDSGMPKDRFSAEMPDATLATLKIQPSEPRDSAVYFCASGLGQATYEQYFGPGTRLTVT.

This clonotype has more than one count but fewer than ten. This chain links TRBV6-1 with TRBJ1-1, with D possibly matching TRBD1 (5 bases). The CDR3 has 13 residues. Germline assignment: CDR1 MNHNS and CDR2 SASEGT. Trimming shortened V by 10 bases and J by 0 bases, and 12 bases separated the two germline ends. In nucleotides, the CDR3 is TGTGCCAACCGCCGGGACCTGAACACTGAAGCTTTCTTT. Amino acid sequence: CANRRDLNTEAFF.

The gene calls are TRBV28 and TRBJ2-4; D uncertain. Trimming removed 6 bases at V and 2 bases at J, with 14 bases between. The germline gives CDR1 MDHEN, CDR2 SYDVKM. This CDR3 is 15 amino acids long. The CDR3 region has the DNA TGTGCCAGCAGGTCTTCGGTAGAGACCAAAAACATTCAGTACTTC. This translates into CASRSSVETKNIQYF. Complete variable domain (other parts from reference TRBV28 and TRBJ2-4): DVKVTQSSRYLVKRTGEKVFLECVQDMDHENMFWYRQDPGLGLRLIYFSYDVKMKEKGDIPEGYSVSREKKERFSLILESASTNQTSMYLCASRSSVETKNIQYFGAGTRLSVL.

For this clonotype: The junction differs from germline at one of its ends, possibly a read error. The chain recombines TRBV9 with TRBJ2-1, with D tentatively TRBD1 or TRBD2 (5 bases each). The CDR3 is 13 residues long. Germline-derived CDR1 and CDR2 are SGDLS and YYNGEE. CDR3 nucleotide sequence: TGTACCAGCAGCTCTGGGGGCTACAATGAGCAGTTCTTC. Encoded protein: CTSSSGGYNEQFF.

This chain joins TRBV5-1 and TRBJ2-5; 8 bases align to TRBD2. The assigned J gene may be wrong: the sequence end matches TRBJ2-7 better. The CDR3 has 15 amino acids. Germline assignment: CDR1 SGHRS and CDR2 YFSETQ. The CDR3 is CASSPPGGGLDEQYF. In DNA form, the CDR3 reads TGCGCCAGCAGCCCACCGGGCGGGGGGCTCGACGAGCAGTACTTC.

Only a few counts were recorded for this clonotype. This rearrangement joins TRBV20-1 to TRBJ2-7; the D is unclear. The CDR3 spans 13 residues. CDR1 DFQATT and CDR2 SNEGSKA come from the germline V gene (reference sequence). V was pared by 2 bases and J by 7 bases, with 15 bases between. The CDR3 DNA is TGCAGTGCTAGAAAGAGATCATACAATGAGCAGTACTTC. Protein product: CSARKRSYNEQYF.

The chain employs TRBV11-2 and TRBJ2-4, with 9 bases identical to TRBD1. Germline CDR1 and CDR2: SGHAT and FQNNGV. CDR3 size: 16 residues. The J segment lost 7 bases and the V segment lost 5 bases, leaving 12 bases of the junction unmatched. CDR3 in amino acids: CASSTRTGVRGNIQYF. DNA for the CDR3: TGTGCCAGCAGCACAAGGACAGGGGTGCGAGGGAACATTCAGTACTTC.

The chain couples TRBV19 to TRBJ2-3; D is possibly TRBD1 (6 bases). The CDR3 loop spans 15 amino acids. V lost 4 bases and J 1 base, leaving 12 bases between the germline ends. Germline V gene data show CDR1 as LNHDA and CDR2 as SQIVND (reference sequence). This CDR3 is CASSKGQRGTDTQYF. For the CDR3, the DNA is TGTGCCAGTAGTAAAGGACAGCGCGGCACAGATACGCAGTATTTT.